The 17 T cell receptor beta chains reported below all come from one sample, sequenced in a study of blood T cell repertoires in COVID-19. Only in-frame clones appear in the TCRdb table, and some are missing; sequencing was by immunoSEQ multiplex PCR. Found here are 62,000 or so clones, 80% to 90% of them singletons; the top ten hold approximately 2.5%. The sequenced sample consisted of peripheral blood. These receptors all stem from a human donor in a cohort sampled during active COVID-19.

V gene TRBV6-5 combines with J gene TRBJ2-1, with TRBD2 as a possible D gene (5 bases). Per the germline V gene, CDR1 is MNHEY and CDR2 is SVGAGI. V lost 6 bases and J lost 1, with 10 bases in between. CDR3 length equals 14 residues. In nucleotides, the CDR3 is TGTGCCAGCAGAGGAGGCTTATCCTACAATGAGCAGTTCTTC. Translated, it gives CASRGGLSYNEQFF.

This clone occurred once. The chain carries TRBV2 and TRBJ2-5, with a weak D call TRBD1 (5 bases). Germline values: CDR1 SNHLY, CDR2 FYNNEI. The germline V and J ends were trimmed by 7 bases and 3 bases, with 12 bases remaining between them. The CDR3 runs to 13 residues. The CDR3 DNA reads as TGTGCCAGCAATACCAGGGCCGAAGAGACCCAGTACTTC. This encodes CASNTRAEETQYF.

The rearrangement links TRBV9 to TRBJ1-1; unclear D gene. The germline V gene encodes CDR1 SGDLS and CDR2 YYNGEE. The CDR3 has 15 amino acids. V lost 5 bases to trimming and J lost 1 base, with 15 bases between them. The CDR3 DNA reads TGTGCCAGCAGGAGATTTGAGGGCTCGAACACTGAAGCTTTCTTT. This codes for CASRRFEGSNTEAFF.

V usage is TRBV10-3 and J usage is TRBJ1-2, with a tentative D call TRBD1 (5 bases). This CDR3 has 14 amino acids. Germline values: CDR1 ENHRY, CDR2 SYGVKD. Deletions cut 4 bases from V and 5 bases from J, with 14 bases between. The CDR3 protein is CAISGRQEGYGYTF. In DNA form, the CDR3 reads TGTGCCATCAGTGGGCGTCAGGAGGGGTATGGCTACACCTTC.

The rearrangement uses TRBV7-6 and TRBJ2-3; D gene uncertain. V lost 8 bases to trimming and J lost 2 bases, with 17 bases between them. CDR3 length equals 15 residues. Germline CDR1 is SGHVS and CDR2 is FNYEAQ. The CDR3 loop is CASSLMARFTDTQYF. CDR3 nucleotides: TGTGCCAGCTCCTTGATGGCCCGATTCACAGATACGCAGTATTTT.

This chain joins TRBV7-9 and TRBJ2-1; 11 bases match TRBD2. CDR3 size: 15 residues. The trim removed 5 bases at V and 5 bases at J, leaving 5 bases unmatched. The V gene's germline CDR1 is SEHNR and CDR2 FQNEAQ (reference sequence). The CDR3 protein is CASSLLTSGDNEQFF. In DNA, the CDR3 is TGTGCCAGCAGCCTATTGACTAGCGGGGACAATGAGCAGTTCTTC.

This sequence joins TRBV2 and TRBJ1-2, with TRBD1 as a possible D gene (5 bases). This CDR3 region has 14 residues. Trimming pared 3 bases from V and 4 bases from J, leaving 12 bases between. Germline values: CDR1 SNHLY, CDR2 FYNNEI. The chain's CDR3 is CASSESGTLYGYTF. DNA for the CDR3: TGTGCCAGCAGTGAGTCAGGGACTCTCTATGGCTACACCTTC.

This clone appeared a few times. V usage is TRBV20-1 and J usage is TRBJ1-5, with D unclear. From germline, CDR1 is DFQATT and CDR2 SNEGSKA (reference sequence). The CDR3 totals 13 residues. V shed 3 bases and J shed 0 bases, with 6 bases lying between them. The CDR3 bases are TGCAGTGCTAGTCGAGATAGCAATCAGCCCCAGCATTTT. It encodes CSASRDSNQPQHF.

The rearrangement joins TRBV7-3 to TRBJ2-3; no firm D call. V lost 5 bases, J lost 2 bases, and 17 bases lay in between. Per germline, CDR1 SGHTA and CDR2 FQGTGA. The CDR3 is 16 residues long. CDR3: CASSKVGSRVTDTQYF. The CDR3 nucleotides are TGTGCCAGCAGCAAAGTCGGAAGCCGGGTCACAGATACGCAGTATTTT.

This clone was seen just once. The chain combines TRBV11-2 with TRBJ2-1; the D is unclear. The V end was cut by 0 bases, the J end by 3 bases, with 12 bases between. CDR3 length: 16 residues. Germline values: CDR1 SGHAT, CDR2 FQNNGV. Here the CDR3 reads CASSLDPGLNYNEQFF. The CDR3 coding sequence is TGTGCCAGCAGCTTAGATCCAGGCCTTAACTACAATGAGCAGTTCTTC.

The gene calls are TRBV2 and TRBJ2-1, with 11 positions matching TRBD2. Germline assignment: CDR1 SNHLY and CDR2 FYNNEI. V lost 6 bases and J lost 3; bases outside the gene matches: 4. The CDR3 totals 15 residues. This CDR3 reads CASRGTSGIYNEQFF. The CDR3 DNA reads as TGTGCCAGCAGAGGGACTAGCGGCATCTACAATGAGCAGTTCTTC.

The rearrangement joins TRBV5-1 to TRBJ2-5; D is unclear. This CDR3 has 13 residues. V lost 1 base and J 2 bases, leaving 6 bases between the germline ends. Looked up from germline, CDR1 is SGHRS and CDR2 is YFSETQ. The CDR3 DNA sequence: TGCGCCAGCAGCTTGAATAGTCAAGAGACCCAGTACTTC. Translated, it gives CASSLNSQETQYF.

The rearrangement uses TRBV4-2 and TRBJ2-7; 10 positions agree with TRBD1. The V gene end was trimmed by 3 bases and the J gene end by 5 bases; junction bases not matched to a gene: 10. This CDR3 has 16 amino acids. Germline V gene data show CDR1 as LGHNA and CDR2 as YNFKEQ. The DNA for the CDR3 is TGTGCCAGCAGCCAGGAATCCGGGACAGGGGTCCACGAGCAGTACTTC. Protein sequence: CASSQESGTGVHEQYF.

CDR3 in DNA: TGTGCCAGCAGTACTAGCGGGGATACGCAGTATTTT. It encodes CASSTSGDTQYF. This chain links TRBV2 with TRBJ2-3, with 9 nucleotides matching TRBD2. Per the germline V gene, CDR1 is SNHLY and CDR2 is FYNNEI. CDR3 length equals 12 residues. V lost 5 bases, J lost 6 bases, and 0 bases stayed unmatched.

The CDR3 DNA reads as TGTGCCAGCACCCCACACCGGACTCCGAACACCGGGGAGCTGTTTTTT. Protein sequence: CASTPHRTPNTGELFF. The gene calls are TRBV6-6 and TRBJ2-2; the D gene is possibly TRBD2 (5 bases). The germline V gene has CDR1 MNHNY and CDR2 SVGAGI (reference sequence). This CDR3 spans 16 amino acids. Trimming took 7 bases from V and 0 from J, leaving 15 bases between them.

As DNA, the CDR3 is TGTGCCAGCAGCATTCTGAGCGGGAGGGCCTTTGGGAATGAGCAGTTCTTC. It yields the protein CASSILSGRAFGNEQFF. The chain carries TRBV2 and TRBJ2-1, with TRBD2 identical over 10 bases. CDR1 and CDR2 (germline): SNHLY, FYNNEI. The CDR3 runs to 17 residues. The J segment lost 7 bases and the V segment lost 6 bases, leaving 15 bases of the junction unmatched.

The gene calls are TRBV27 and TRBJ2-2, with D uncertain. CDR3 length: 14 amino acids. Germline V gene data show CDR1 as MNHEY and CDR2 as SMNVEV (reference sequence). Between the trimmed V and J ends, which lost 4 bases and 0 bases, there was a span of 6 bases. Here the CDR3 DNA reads TGTGCCAGCAGTTCCTTAACGAACACCGGGGAGCTGTTTTTT. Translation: CASSSLTNTGELFF.